Each of the 17 T cell receptor beta chains below was sequenced from the same sample in a study of tumor-infiltrating lymphocytes in oesophageal squamous cell carcinoma. MiXCR was run by TCRdb on the PCR reads, yielding one entry per CDR3 protein. The sample includes about 12,000 distinct CDR3 sequences, about 60% seen only once; the top ten take about 30%. The sample taken for sequencing was esophageal tumor tissue. The receptor source for this set is a female donor with esophageal squamous cell carcinoma.

Details on this clonotype: It may be a read error: a sequence one base away is much more abundant. The chain combines TRBV11-2 with TRBJ2-3; 8 positions match TRBD2. The DNA end favors TRBJ2-7, so the J call may be wrong. The CDR3 covers 16 residues. CDR1 SGHAT and CDR2 FQNNGV come from the germline V gene. The CDR3 coding sequence is TGTGCCAGCAGCTTAACGGGAGGGCCCCCGAGGCATGAGCAGTACTTC. It translates to CASSLTGGPPRHEQYF.

This clonotype is classed as medium-sized. The chain has TRBV7-8 and TRBJ2-1; 8 nucleotides align to TRBD2. The assigned J gene may be wrong: the sequence end matches TRBJ2-7 better. The CDR3 loop spans 17 amino acids. Germline loops: CDR1 SGHVS, CDR2 FQNEAQ. CDR3 bases: TGTGCCAGCAGCTTAGTGGTCGCGGGAGGTGGGTACAATGAGCAGTACTTC. Translation: CASSLVVAGGGYNEQYF.

J is TRBJ2-3 and V is TRBV7-2, with D tentatively TRBD2 (5 bases). Near its end, the DNA agrees better with TRBJ2-7, so the J call may be wrong. Germline V gene sequence: CDR1 SGHTA, CDR2 FQGNSA. The CDR3 loop spans 15 amino acids. CDR3 coding DNA: TGTGCCAGCAGCTCCGGCCCTGGAGGCTCCTACGAGCAGTACTTC. As protein: CASSSGPGGSYEQYF.

The CDR3 loop is CASSLAGGPGSSYNEQFF. The CDR3 nucleotides read TGTGCCAGCAGCTTAGCGGGAGGCCCGGGAAGCTCCTACAATGAGCAGTTCTTC. J is TRBJ2-1 and V is TRBV7-2, with D possibly being TRBD2 (6 bases). The CDR3 runs to 18 residues. V was trimmed by 0 bases and J by 0 bases, leaving 15 bases between them. Germline assignment: CDR1 SGHTA and CDR2 FQGNSA. Looking up the rest from reference TRBV7-2 and TRBJ2-1 gives the full variable domain: GAGVSQSPSNKVTEKGKDVELRCDPISGHTALYWYRQSLGQGLEFLIYFQGNSAPDKSGLPSDRFSAERTGGSVSTLTIQRTQQEDSAVYLCASSLAGGPGSSYNEQFFGPGTRLTVL.

The chain carries TRBV7-2 and TRBJ1-6, with TRBD1 identical over 9 bases. The J call may be mistaken, given a closer DNA end match to TRBJ1-5. Germline assignment: CDR1 SGHTA and CDR2 FQGNSA. The length of the CDR3 is 19 residues. CDR3 loop: CASSLASGTGRLAEQPQHF. The CDR3 DNA reads TGTGCCAGCAGCTTAGCCTCCGGGACAGGGCGATTAGCAGAGCAGCCCCAGCATTTT.

The chain is built from TRBV7-9 and TRBJ2-6; 9 nucleotides agree with TRBD2. CDR1 is SEHNR and CDR2 is FQNEAQ in the germline V gene (reference sequence). Losses at the gene ends were 1 base for V and 0 bases for J; bases not matched to a gene: 4. The CDR3 covers 18 residues. The CDR3 DNA follows: TGTGCCAGCAGCTTAGGGGCTAGCGGGATCTCTGGGGCCAACGTCCTGACTTTC. This encodes CASSLGASGISGANVLTF.

The chain couples TRBV6-9 to TRBJ2-5, with unresolved D. Germline V gene sequence: CDR1 MNHGY, CDR2 SVAAGI. V shed 6 bases and J shed 5 bases, with 13 bases lying between them. CDR3 size: 13 residues. The CDR3 coding sequence is TGTGCCAGCAGCCTAAGCTTAGGCGAGACCCAGTACTTC. This translates into CASSLSLGETQYF.

The chain carries TRBV11-2 and TRBJ2-7, with 7 bases identical to TRBD1. Trimming took 5 bases from V and 7 from J; bases not matched to a gene: 11. CDR1 is SGHAT, CDR2 FQNNGV, per germline. The CDR3 consists of 14 residues. The DNA of the CDR3 is TGTGCCAGCAGCGGTCGATTAGGGGGCGGTGAGCAGTACTTC. Amino acid sequence: CASSGRLGGGEQYF.

As DNA, the CDR3 is TGTGCCAGCAATAGGGGGGTAGCAGATACGCAGTATTTT. It codes for CASNRGVADTQYF. The chain uses TRBV6-8 and TRBJ2-3; D could derive from TRBD1 or TRBD2 (6 bases each). Trimming stripped 7 bases from V and 4 bases from J, with 12 bases between. This CDR3 is built from 13 residues. Germline CDR1 reads MNHGY; CDR2 reads SAAAGT.

Comments on this clonotype: Compared with germline, one end of the junction differs, possibly owing to a read error. The genes are TRBV12-3 or TRBV12-4 and TRBJ2-5; 9 positions agree with TRBD1. The end of the DNA aligns better with TRBJ2-7, so the J call may be wrong. The CDR3 has 15 amino acids. The CDR3 loop is CASKKPGQGSHEQYF. For the CDR3, the DNA is TGTGCCAGCAAGAAACCGGGACAGGGCTCCCACGAGCAGTACTTC.

This clonotype has more than one count but fewer than ten. The chain has TRBV7-6 and TRBJ2-1; the D is unclear. Germline V gene data show CDR1 as SGHVS and CDR2 as FNYEAQ. The V end was cut by 0 bases, the J end by 6 bases, with 9 bases between. This CDR3 region has 14 residues. Here the CDR3 DNA reads TGTGCCAGCAGCTTAGCGGGAAAGGTCAATGAGCAGTTCTTC. Residues: CASSLAGKVNEQFF.

The table lists this clonotype with a few counts. The V gene is TRBV28, the J gene TRBJ1-1; possible D gene TRBD1, 6 bases. The germline V gene encodes CDR1 MDHEN and CDR2 SYDVKM. V was cut by 6 bases and J by 4 bases, with 15 bases left in between. There are 14 residues in the CDR3. In DNA form, the CDR3 reads TGTGCCAGCAGGGTAGGGGGTTGGGGCACTGAAGCTTTCTTT. It is translated as CASRVGGWGTEAFF.

By its share, this clonotype is medium-sized. J is TRBJ2-1 and V is TRBV6-1; no clear D. The V end was cut by 5 bases, the J end by 7 bases, with 12 bases between. The CDR3 is 13 amino acids. Germline V gene data show CDR1 as MNHNS and CDR2 as SASEGT. The CDR3 region has the DNA TGTGCCAGCAGTTATTCCACAGAAAATGAGCAGTTCTTC. Its protein is CASSYSTENEQFF.

This clonotype was seen repeatedly, ten times or more. The chain combines TRBV6-1 with TRBJ1-6; 7 positions match TRBD1. Germline CDR1 MNHNS, CDR2 SASEGT. Trimming removed 4 bases from V and 7 bases from J; junction bases left unmatched: 7. The length of the CDR3 is 15 residues. This CDR3 reads CASSAAAGGNSPLHF. The CDR3, as DNA: TGTGCCAGCAGTGCTGCGGCAGGGGGGAATTCACCCCTCCACTTT.

This chain joins TRBV7-3 and TRBJ2-5; possibly TRBD2 for D (6 bases). Germline V gene data show CDR1 as SGHTA and CDR2 as FQGTGA. V was clipped by 5 bases and J by 1 base, with 14 bases between them. The length of the CDR3 is 15 residues. The CDR3 spells CASSLDGGVQETQYF. The CDR3 nucleotides read TGTGCCAGCAGCCTAGACGGAGGGGTCCAAGAGACCCAGTACTTC.

This clonotype has a handful of counts. The junction does not match germline at one end; this may be a read error. The gene calls are TRBV12-3 or TRBV12-4 and TRBJ2-3; D may correspond to TRBD1 or TRBD2 (6 bases each). The CDR3 is 12 amino acids. Here the CDR3 reads CASTPGGGSSDF. The CDR3 nucleotides read TGTGCCAGTACCCCCGGAGGGGGTTCTTCGGATTTT.

V usage is TRBV12-3 or TRBV12-4 and J usage is TRBJ2-3; weak D call: TRBD1 (5 bases). This CDR3 has 16 residues. V lost 5 bases to trimming and J lost 0 bases, with 15 bases between them. The CDR3 nucleotides read TGTGCCAGCAGTCCTTTAGGGGTCCCTAGCACAGATACGCAGTATTTT. Residues: CASSPLGVPSTDTQYF.